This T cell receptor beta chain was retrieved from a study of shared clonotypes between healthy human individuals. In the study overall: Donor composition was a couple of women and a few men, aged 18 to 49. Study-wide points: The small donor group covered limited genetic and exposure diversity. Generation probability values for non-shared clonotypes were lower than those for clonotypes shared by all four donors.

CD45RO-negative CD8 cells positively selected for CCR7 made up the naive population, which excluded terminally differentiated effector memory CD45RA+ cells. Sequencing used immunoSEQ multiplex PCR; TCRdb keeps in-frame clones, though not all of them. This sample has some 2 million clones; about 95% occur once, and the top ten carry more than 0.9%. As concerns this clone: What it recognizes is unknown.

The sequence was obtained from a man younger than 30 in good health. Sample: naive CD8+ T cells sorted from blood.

CDR3 loop: CASSFSKKGVSSYEQYF. The DNA of the CDR3 is TGTGCCAGCAGTTTTAGTAAGAAGGGAGTAAGCTCCTACGAGCAGTACTTC. The V and J genes are TRBV28 and TRBJ2-7; maybe TRBD2 (5 bases). The CDR3 is 17 residues long. V was shortened by 3 bases and J by 0 bases, with 18 bases between the two germline ends. In germline, CDR1 is MDHEN, CDR2 SYDVKM.